The source of this T cell receptor beta chain is a study of T cells after yellow fever vaccination. Study-wide results and caveats: The secondary response showed a weaker magnitude and a faster peak, day 5 versus 15.

This CDR3 is 13 amino acids long. Germline lookup yields CDR1 LGHDT and CDR2 YNNKEL (reference sequence). Deletions cut 4 bases from V and 1 base from J, with 8 bases between. For TCR, cDNA came from 5'RACE template switching, which added a universal primer site and UMIs. TCRdb reanalysed the 5' RACE reads using MiXCR and keeps one entry per CDR3 protein. Of about 120,000 distinct CDR3 sequences listed, more than 5.5% are singletons. In this sample, this clonotype turned up many times. Antigen specificity is unknown. The origin of this receptor is a man aged 18 to 35 who received the YFV17D yellow fever vaccine. The chain combines TRBV3-1 with TRBJ2-7, with TRBD2 as a possible D gene (6 bases). The starting material was CD4+ T cells sorted from PBMCs, obtained about 41 days after the first yellow fever vaccination. CDR3 coding DNA: TGTGCCAGCAGCCTGGGACTGTCCTACGAGCAGTACTTC. This translates into CASSLGLSYEQYF.